The clone carrying this T cell receptor beta chain has ten or more counts. Its antigen is not known. This sample was taken from a study of regulatory T cells in long-lasting Graves disease. Library construction for TCR beta used iRepertoire HTBI primers and Arm-PCR of CDR3 regions. TCRdb reprocessed the multiplex PCR reads via MiXCR and lists one record per CDR3 protein. The sample carries approximately 460,000 distinct CDR3 sequences, around 17% recorded once. The time point: newly diagnosed GD, antithyroid drugs for less than 3 months. PBMC RNA served as the TCR library source. Germline V CDR1 and CDR2: ENHRY, SYGVKD. Between the trimmed V and J ends, which lost 3 bases and 3 bases, there was a span of 12 bases. This CDR3 has 14 residues. Broader study findings: Newly diagnosed Graves' patients exceeded persistent ones in TCR diversity.

These data also featured in a second study, about T cells in Graves' hyperthyroidism and ophthalmopathy.

The specimen was peripheral blood mononuclear cells (PBMCs), collected at new diagnosis, from a patient treated with antithyroid drugs. The TCR sequence derives from a woman in her 30s with Graves disease. The J gene is TRBJ2-7, the V gene TRBV10-3, with no clear D. The CDR3 DNA reads TGTGCCATCAGTGATCCCGAGATCGGCTACGAGCAGTACTTC. Protein product: CAISDPEIGYEQYF.